This TCR beta chain was recorded in a study of beta chain features in type 1 diabetes. A heparinised blood draw that averaged about 100 mL was obtained once from each donor. Isolation of CD4+ naive, central memory, regulatory and stem cell-like memory cells was achieved by sorting via CD45RO/CCR7/CD25/CD127/CD95/CD27. The authors obtained over 98% purity in all sorted populations. With 6 bases removed from V and 6 bases from J, the gap between germline ends came to 8 bases. The CDR3 is 11 amino acids. Germline CDR1 reads MDHEN; CDR2 reads SYDVKM. About this clone: The target antigen is unknown.

Study results and limitations: Significant though moderate, a shortening of TCRB CDR3s appeared in all four CD4+ subsets of Type 1 diabetes patients. Insertions were fewer and deletions more numerous at VDJ junctions in type 1 diabetes patients.

TCRB transcripts that were expressed got sequenced, as all of the isolated RNA had been reverse transcribed. Data came from immunoSEQ multiplex PCR; TCRdb stores just in-frame clones and leaves some out. The sample records 600,000 to 700,000 clones, roughly 12% being singletons. The sequencing sample was made of naive CD4+ T cells from blood. The receptor was isolated from a young man with type 1 diabetes. The chain employs TRBV28 and TRBJ1-1, with D hard to call. CDR3 in DNA: TGTGCCAGCAGGCACAAGTCTGAAGCTTTCTTT. Amino acids: CASRHKSEAFF. The full variable domain, rest sourced from reference TRBV28 and TRBJ1-1, is DVKVTQSSRYLVKRTGEKVFLECVQDMDHENMFWYRQDPGLGLRLIYFSYDVKMKEKGDIPEGYSVSREKKERFSLILESASTNQTSMYLCASRHKSEAFFGQGTRLTVV.